This is a list of T cell receptor beta chains from one sample in a study of shared clonotypes between healthy human individuals. Measured with immunoSEQ multiplex PCR; TCRdb has only the in-frame clones, and not every one. The top ten hold over 1.5% of the sample, which has around 1.9 million clones, around 95% seen once. The sample was naive CD8+ T cells from PBMCs. These receptors all stem from a man between 18 and 35 years old in good health. Some clones in this sample may be carry-over from other donors' samples. Each CDR3 is given with its conserved first and last residue. Each record gives: CDR3 protein, CDR3 DNA, D gene, V gene, J gene, clone size. A D gene is named only where the DNA matches it firmly. Not all rows give a size; the values are once, few, many and, for expanded clones, a class.

CDR3: CATSGDYGGRLFETQYF
DNA: TGTGCCACCAGCGGAGATTACGGGGGACGCCTTTTTGAGACCCAGTACTTC
D: NA
V: TRBV15
J: TRBJ2-5
size: NA

CDR3: CASRYRQGWNTEAFF
DNA: TGTGCCAGCAGGTACCGACAGGGGTGGAACACTGAAGCTTTCTTT
D: TRBD1
V: TRBV28
J: TRBJ1-1
size: NA

CDR3: CASSLNKDLRETQYF
DNA: TGTGCCAGCAGCTTAAATAAGGATTTGCGGGAGACCCAGTACTTC
D: NA
V: TRBV7-9
J: TRBJ2-5
size: NA

CDR3: CASSDGVLAGGPSLNEQYF
DNA: TGTGCCAGCAGTGACGGCGTGCTAGCGGGAGGGCCCTCCCTAAACGAGCAGTACTTC
D: TRBD2
V: TRBV2
J: TRBJ2-7
size: NA

CDR3: CASSSGTGPSRHF
DNA: TGTGCCAGCAGTTCCGGGACAGGGCCCTCCAGGCACTTC
D: TRBD1
V: TRBV6-1
J: TRBJ2-4
size: NA

CDR3: CASSLGGQDTF
DNA: TGTGCCAGCAGTTTGGGTGGACAGGACACCTTC
D: TRBD1
V: TRBV28
J: TRBJ1-2
size: NA

CDR3: CASTAGGLDTEAFF
DNA: TGTGCCAGCACAGCAGGGGGTTTGGACACTGAAGCTTTCTTT
D: NA
V: TRBV21-1
J: TRBJ1-1
size: NA

CDR3: CASSLGVNGYTF
DNA: TGTGCCAGCAGCCTCGGGGTGAATGGCTACACCTTC
D: NA
V: TRBV7-9
J: TRBJ1-2
size: NA

CDR3: CASSLTQPLRMNTEAFF
DNA: TGTGCCAGCAGTTTGACTCAACCTCTGAGGATGAACACTGAAGCTTTCTTT
D: NA
V: TRBV27
J: TRBJ1-1
size: NA

CDR3: CASSPIRGSYNEQFF
DNA: TGTGCCAGCAGCCCAATCAGGGGATCCTACAATGAGCAGTTCTTC
D: NA
V: TRBV7-8
J: TRBJ2-1
size: once

CDR3: CASSQGLGTRGANEQFF
DNA: TGCGCCAGCAGCCAAGGTCTGGGGACTAGGGGAGCCAATGAGCAGTTCTTC
D: TRBD2
V: TRBV4-3
J: TRBJ2-1
size: NA